Listed below are T cell receptor beta chains from one sample, sequenced in a study of shared clonotypes between healthy human individuals. Here immunoSEQ multiplex PCR was the method, and the copy in TCRdb shows in-frame clones only, minus some. Here the sample spans some 650,000 clones, roughly 97% being singletons. The sequencing sample was made of naive CD4+ T cells sorted from blood. These receptors came from a woman under 40 in good health. The CDR3 runs from the conserved cysteine through the conserved F or W. D genes are given only for firm matches. Clone size is given for some rows only: seen once, a few or many times, or a class if the clone is expanded.

TGTGCCTGGAGTGTAGGAGCGTACGAGCAGTACTTC,CAWSVGAYEQYF,12,-,TRBV30,-,TRBJ2-7
TGTGCCAGCAGGACCGACCCGAAGAACACTGAAGCTTTCTTT,CASRTDPKNTEAFF,14,-,TRBV7-8,-,TRBJ1-1
TGTGCCAGCAGTGCCCCAGGGTGGGGCACTGAAGCTTTCTTT,CASSAPGWGTEAFF,14,-,TRBV27,-,TRBJ1-1
TGCAGCGTTGGCCTGGGGGGAAGAGATACGCAGTATTTT,CSVGLGGRDTQYF,13,-,TRBV29-1,-,TRBJ2-3
TGTGCCAGCAGCAAAGACGGCCCCAAAGGCAATCAGCCCCAGCATTTT,CASSKDGPKGNQPQHF,16,-,TRBV21-1,-,TRBJ1-5
TGCGCCAGCAGCCAAGTAGGAACAGGGGGTGGGGAGCAGTACTTC,CASSQVGTGGGEQYF,15,TRBD1,TRBV4-1,once,TRBJ2-7
TGTGCCAGCAGTTTGACAGACCCCTCCTACGAGCAGTACTTC,CASSLTDPSYEQYF,14,-,TRBV28,once,TRBJ2-7
TGCGCCAGCAGCCAATCCAGGACAGGAGCACTCTCTGGAAACACCATATATTTT,CASSQSRTGALSGNTIYF,18,TRBD1,TRBV4-1,-,TRBJ1-3
TGTGCCAGCGGGCCCGGGACAGGCCAAACCAAAAACATTCAGTACTTC,CASGPGTGQTKNIQYF,16,TRBD1,TRBV28,-,TRBJ2-4
TGTGCCAGCAGCCGGGGGAGCAACTATGGTTACACCTTC,CASSRGSNYGYTF,13,-,TRBV14,once,TRBJ1-2
TGTGCCAGCAGACTAGCGGGACCAAATGAGCAGTTCTTC,CASRLAGPNEQFF,13,TRBD2,TRBV2,-,TRBJ2-1
TGTGCCAGCAGCCAAGAAAGGGTTGGCCGGGGGGCGACGTTTACCGGAAACACCATATATTTT,CASSQERVGRGATFTGNTIYF,21,-,TRBV4-2,-,TRBJ1-3